This T cell receptor beta chain derives from a study of cytomegalovirus exposure and HLA in healthy donors. Study-wide results and caveats: Earlier analysis yielded a pattern in which most TCR beta V segments were productive about 90% or about 30% of the time. Reports indicated that the classifier achieved high specificity and sensitivity in diagnosing cytomegalovirus status. Evidence from a later analysis indicated that most CMV-associated TCR beta chains looked HLA-restricted. Upon later analysis, TCR association rates were observed to vary by HLA locus, being highest for DRB1 and lowest for HLA-C.

This clone came up a few times. Its specificity is not known. Germline values: CDR1 MNHEY, CDR2 SVGAGI. The CDR3 runs to 15 residues. The V end lost 6 bases, the J end lost 0 bases, and 12 bases lay between the germline ends. The PCR employed 60 Vbeta primers together with 13 Jbeta primers. The assay was immunoSEQ multiplex PCR, and TCRdb's table has in-frame clones only and misses some. The sample lists 120,000 to 150,000 clones, 70% to 80% occurring once. V and J are TRBV6-5 and TRBJ1-5; no definite D call. This receptor was taken from a female donor in good health and CMV-seronegative. The sequenced sample consisted of PBMCs. Written as DNA, the CDR3 is TGTGCCAGCAGCCCCGACAAGCATAGCAATCAGCCCCAGCATTTT. It is translated as CASSPDKHSNQPQHF.